What follows are 19 T cell receptor beta chains derived from one specimen sequenced in a study of post-analysis software for immune sequencing data. Study-level findings and limits: A handful of TRBV segments were significantly more frequent in patients than in controls. TRBV5-6, TRBV5-1 and TRBV20-1 were among these segments.

Unique molecular identifiers were present in the TCR beta cDNA libraries. Each CDR3 protein is one row after TCRdb ran MiXCR on the PCR reads. This table holds 700,000 to 800,000 distinct CDR3 sequences, roughly 27% found once. No antigen is known for these receptors. The material sequenced was blood. The receptors derive from a girl between 10 and 17 years old with multiple sclerosis.

CDR3 amino acids: CASSLYGGNQPQHF. The CDR3 nucleotides are TGTGCCAGCAGCTTATATGGTGGCAATCAGCCCCAGCATTTT. The genes are TRBV7-6 and TRBJ1-5, with no clear D. The V end was cut by 2 bases, the J end by 2 bases, with 7 bases between. This CDR3 is built from 14 residues. Germline assignment: CDR1 SGHVS and CDR2 FNYEAQ.

This chain links TRBV10-3 with TRBJ1-2, with D possibly TRBD1 on 6 matching bases. V gave up 4 bases and J gave up 5 bases, with 17 bases separating them. Germline V gene data show CDR1 as ENHRY and CDR2 as SYGVKD. The CDR3 is made up of 15 amino acids. The CDR3 protein is CAISAAFTGFYGYTF. DNA of the CDR3: TGTGCCATCAGTGCCGCCTTTACAGGGTTTTATGGCTACACCTTC.

A word on this clonotype: A junction end diverges from the germline sequence, so it may reflect a read error. The V gene is TRBV29-1, the J gene TRBJ2-3; maybe TRBD1 (5 bases). The CDR3 has 14 amino acids. From germline, CDR1 is SQVTM and CDR2 ANQGSEA. CDR3 DNA sequence: TGCAGCGTTGCTCCCCCCCCAGTCACAGGTACGCAGTATTTT. It translates to CSVAPPPVTGTQYF.

The sample holds many counts of this clonotype. The chain carries TRBV6-2 or TRBV6-3 and TRBJ2-7; weak D call: TRBD2 (6 bases). Germline CDR1 reads MNHEY; CDR2 reads SVGEGT. This CDR3 is 16 amino acids long. V was trimmed by 5 bases and J by 0 bases, leaving 17 bases between them. The CDR3 protein is CASSRHIGGTSYEQYF. In nucleotides, the CDR3 is TGTGCCAGCAGTCGTCACATTGGGGGGACCTCCTACGAGCAGTACTTC.

The chain is built from TRBV7-2 and TRBJ2-1; D may be TRBD1 (5 bases). Germline V gene sequence: CDR1 SGHTA, CDR2 FQGNSA. V dropped 5 bases and J dropped 10 bases, with 18 bases sitting between them. This CDR3 region has 14 residues. The CDR3 bases are TGTGCCAGCAGCCCCGTGGGCGACTGGGGCGAGCAGTTCTTC. Residues: CASSPVGDWGEQFF.

This clonotype has a handful of counts. This CDR3 reads CASSSNTVGRALHF. CDR3 DNA sequence: TGTGCCAGCAGCTCCAACACAGTGGGCAGAGCCCTCCACTTT. The chain recombines TRBV7-9 with TRBJ1-6, with unresolved D. This CDR3 comprises 14 residues. Trimming cost V 4 bases and J 14 bases, with 18 bases left between them. CDR1 SEHNR and CDR2 FQNEAQ come from the germline V gene (reference sequence).

This clonotype was seen more than once but under ten times. This sequence joins TRBV6-6 and TRBJ2-3; no clear D gene. CDR1 is MNHNY, CDR2 SVGAGI, per germline (reference sequence). Trimming took off 6 bases at V and 3 bases at J, with 16 bases between the two ends. CDR3 length: 15 amino acids. The DNA of the CDR3 is TGTGCCAGCAGCTACCGGGCCCTTGGGACAGATACGCAGTATTTT. It encodes CASSYRALGTDTQYF.

The DNA of the CDR3 is TGTGCCAGCAGGCCCGGGGGGGTCGGCTCCTACGAGCAGTACTTC. Protein product: CASRPGGVGSYEQYF. The chain joins TRBV28 to TRBJ2-7; the match to TRBD2 covers 8 bases. The V gene's germline CDR1 is MDHEN and CDR2 SYDVKM. The CDR3 consists of 15 residues. J lost 0 bases, V lost 6 bases, and 7 bases had no gene match.

This clonotype was seen a handful of times. The chain combines TRBV7-2 with TRBJ1-1, with TRBD1 matching over 7 bases. In germline, CDR1 is SGHTA, CDR2 FQGNSA. Losses at the gene ends were 0 bases for V and 4 bases for J; bases not matched to a gene: 2. CDR3 length equals 14 residues. CDR3 in amino acids: CASSLAGQSTEAFF. The CDR3 coding sequence is TGTGCCAGCAGCTTAGCGGGACAGTCCACTGAAGCTTTCTTT. The full variable domain, in which reference TRBV7-2 and TRBJ1-1 provide the parts outside the CDR3, is GAGVSQSPSNKVTEKGKDVELRCDPISGHTALYWYRQSLGQGLEFLIYFQGNSAPDKSGLPSDRFSAERTGGSVSTLTIQRTQQEDSAVYLCASSLAGQSTEAFFGQGTRLTVV.

This chain connects TRBV11-2 to TRBJ2-5; perhaps D is TRBD1 or TRBD2 (5 bases each). The DNA end is more similar to TRBJ2-7, so the J call may be wrong. The CDR3 is 15 amino acids. CDR1 is SGHAT, CDR2 FQNNGV, per germline. CDR3 sequence: CASSLDRDLNYEQYF. CDR3 sequence (DNA): TGTGCCAGCAGCTTAGATCGGGACCTTAACTACGAGCAGTACTTC.

This clonotype was detected only a few times. The chain uses TRBV5-1 and TRBJ2-6, with D unclear. The CDR3 has 19 residues. Looked up from germline, CDR1 is SGHRS and CDR2 is YFSETQ. V was clipped by 1 base and J by 2 bases, with 19 bases between them. CDR3 nucleotides: TGCGCCAGCAGCTTGTCTCTTGTTCGCTCCTCCCCTGGGGCCAACGTCCTGACTTTC. Residues: CASSLSLVRSSPGANVLTF.

V gene TRBV15 combines with J gene TRBJ1-1; 7 bases fit TRBD1. V lost 6 bases and J lost 8; bases outside the gene matches: 3. The CDR3 runs to 11 residues. Per the germline V gene, CDR1 is LNHNV and CDR2 is YYDKDF (reference sequence). CDR3 bases: TGTGCCACCAGGACAGGGCGGGAAGCTTTCTTT. It translates to CATRTGREAFF.

The V gene is TRBV7-2, the J gene TRBJ1-5; D is uncertain. Germline CDR1 is SGHTA and CDR2 is FQGNSA. The V end lost 1 base, the J end lost 6 bases, and 10 bases lay between the germline ends. This CDR3 spans 14 amino acids. The CDR3 region is CASSLVEGTQPQHF. The CDR3 nucleotides are TGTGCCAGCAGCTTAGTGGAGGGTACTCAGCCCCAGCATTTT.

This clonotype was observed many times. The chain joins TRBV5-1 to TRBJ2-7, with 9 bases matching TRBD2. Germline loops: CDR1 SGHRS, CDR2 YFSETQ. Trimming cost V 4 bases and J 5 bases; bases outside gene matches: 16. The CDR3 covers 17 residues. The CDR3 DNA is TGCGCCAGCAGCCCCGGGGTAGCGGGAGAGCGTCGCGACGAGCAGTACTTC. This translates into CASSPGVAGERRDEQYF.

A few counts support this clonotype. V gene TRBV15 combines with J gene TRBJ2-5; a possible D gene is TRBD1 (5 bases). The CDR3 runs to 16 residues. Germline CDR1 LNHNV, CDR2 YYDKDF (reference sequence). Trimming removed 4 bases from V and 0 bases from J, with 15 bases in between. The CDR3 nucleotides are TGTGCCACCAGCACCACTTTGGGGCGCTACCAAGAGACCCAGTACTTC. Its translation: CATSTTLGRYQETQYF.

Comment on this clonotype: Germline is not matched at one junction end, which may reflect a read error. The V gene is TRBV5-1, the J gene TRBJ2-7; D is unresolved. Germline V lookup: CDR1 SGHRS, CDR2 YFSETQ. The CDR3 is 13 residues long. As DNA, the CDR3 is TGCGCCGGCAGCTTTATCCCTGCCTACGAGCAGTACTTC. Amino acids: CAGSFIPAYEQYF.

The chain has TRBV3-1 and TRBJ2-5; 12 bases align to TRBD2. The length of the CDR3 is 17 residues. The V gene end was trimmed by 1 base and the J gene end by 11 bases; junction bases not matched to a gene: 14. Germline assignment: CDR1 LGHDT and CDR2 YNNKEL (reference sequence). The CDR3 sequence: CASSQGAILAGGGHQYF. CDR3 nucleotide sequence: TGTGCCAGCAGCCAAGGGGCAATACTAGCGGGAGGAGGTCATCAGTACTTC.

V gene TRBV7-2 combines with J gene TRBJ2-5, with 10 bases identical to TRBD2. The CDR3 length is 15 residues. The germline V gene encodes CDR1 SGHTA and CDR2 FQGNSA. Trimming cost V 2 bases and J 11 bases; bases outside gene matches: 11. In nucleotides, the CDR3 is TGTACCAGCAGCTTATATAGCGGGAGGTCTGGGGAGCAGTACTTC. This encodes CTSSLYSGRSGEQYF.

This clonotype was observed a handful of times. The V call is TRBV5-1, the J call TRBJ2-5, with 7 nucleotides matching TRBD1. CDR1 is SGHRS and CDR2 is YFSETQ in the germline V gene. The CDR3 loop spans 14 amino acids. Trimming took 2 bases from V and 3 from J; bases not matched to a gene: 4. The CDR3 reads CASSFSGQEETQYF. Here the CDR3 DNA reads TGCGCCAGCAGCTTTTCTGGACAGGAAGAGACCCAGTACTTC.